The 26 T cell receptor beta chains in this list originate from one sample, sequenced in a study of CD8 T cells in ankylosing spondylitis. In TCRdb, the 5' RACE reads were re-called with MiXCR into one record per CDR3 protein. Seen here are a few hundred thousand distinct CDR3 sequences, more than 20% observed once, and the top ten hold approximately 3.7%. The sample taken for sequencing was blood, either unsorted or a sorted T cell fraction (not recorded which). These receptor sequences come from a female donor with ankylosing spondylitis or in good health (not recorded which).

This clonotype was detected only a few times. The chain employs TRBV20-1 and TRBJ2-7; TRBD2 aligns across 8 bases. The CDR3 loop spans 15 amino acids. Losses at the gene ends were 4 bases for V and 1 base for J; bases not matched to a gene: 9. Germline CDR1 DFQATT, CDR2 SNEGSKA (reference sequence). Here the CDR3 reads CSANPGGSGSYEQYF. The DNA for the CDR3 is TGCAGTGCTAACCCGGGAGGGAGTGGATCCTACGAGCAGTACTTC.

The rearrangement uses TRBV7-2 and TRBJ1-3; the D gene is possibly TRBD1 (5 bases). There are 15 residues in the CDR3. With 1 base removed from V and 4 bases from J, the gap between germline ends came to 11 bases. Germline V lookup: CDR1 SGHTA, CDR2 FQGNSA. The CDR3 DNA is TGTGCCAGCAGCTTAGTAGGGACGCTAGGAAACACCATATATTTT. Residues: CASSLVGTLGNTIYF.

This clonotype was counted a few times. V is TRBV7-2 and J is TRBJ1-1, with D hard to call. The germline V and J ends were trimmed by 5 bases and 4 bases, with 11 bases remaining between them. Germline V gene sequence: CDR1 SGHTA, CDR2 FQGNSA. The CDR3 is 13 residues long. The CDR3 DNA is TGTGCCAGCAGCATAGGGAAGGTCACTGAAGCTTTCTTT. It codes for CASSIGKVTEAFF.

The chain employs TRBV28 and TRBJ2-7; D is undetermined. CDR1 MDHEN and CDR2 SYDVKM come from the germline V gene. The CDR3 spans 16 residues. The V end was cut by 3 bases, the J end by 8 bases, with 23 bases between. CDR3 DNA: TGTGCCAGCAGTTTCTACCGGGCCCCCAACACCCACAAGCAGTACTTC. Encoded protein: CASSFYRAPNTHKQYF.

The chain employs TRBV7-2 and TRBJ2-7, with D perhaps TRBD2 (6 bases). Germline assignment: CDR1 SGHTA and CDR2 FQGNSA. The germline V and J ends were trimmed by 5 bases and 5 bases, with 25 bases remaining between them. The CDR3 runs to 17 residues. CDR3 amino acids: CASSPAGRDDPRHEQYF. The CDR3 DNA is TGTGCCAGCAGCCCAGCAGGGCGGGACGATCCACGGCACGAGCAGTACTTC.

The chain couples TRBV7-2 to TRBJ2-3; 12 bases align to TRBD2. Trimming cost V 2 bases and J 6 bases; bases outside gene matches: 6. Looked up from germline, CDR1 is SGHTA and CDR2 is FQGNSA. The CDR3 has 16 amino acids. CDR3 nucleotide sequence: TGTGCCAGCAGCTTACTCGCTAGCGGGAGGGTGGATACGCAGTATTTT. It is translated as CASSLLASGRVDTQYF.

This clonotype was counted many times. The gene calls are TRBV6-5 and TRBJ2-7; the D gene is possibly TRBD1 (6 bases). The CDR3 is 15 residues long. Germline CDR1 MNHEY, CDR2 SVGAGI. Trimming stripped 5 bases from V and 2 bases from J, with 16 bases between. The CDR3 DNA follows: TGTGCCAGCAGTCCCGGGTCAGGGGTTCCCTACGAGCAGTACTTC. Translating it yields CASSPGSGVPYEQYF.

V gene TRBV11-2 combines with J gene TRBJ1-1; 9 nucleotides match TRBD1. The CDR3 runs to 15 residues. Looked up from germline, CDR1 is SGHAT and CDR2 is FQNNGV. V lost 6 bases, J lost 5 bases, and 10 bases stayed unmatched. The CDR3 region is CASRPSGTGRTEAFF. The CDR3 DNA reads TGTGCCAGCAGACCTTCCGGGACAGGGCGAACTGAAGCTTTCTTT. The full variable domain, its missing parts supplied by reference TRBV11-2 and TRBJ1-1, is EAGVAQSPRYKIIEKRQSVAFWCNPISGHATLYWYQQILGQGPKLLIQFQNNGVVDDSQLPKDRFSAERLKGVDSTLKIQPAKLEDSAVYLCASRPSGTGRTEAFFGQGTRLTVV.

This clonotype turned up a few times. This sequence joins TRBV5-6 and TRBJ2-1; D gene unclear. The CDR3 loop spans 16 amino acids. Trimming removed 4 bases from V and 10 bases from J, with 24 bases in between. The germline V gene has CDR1 SGHDT and CDR2 YYEEEE. CDR3 nucleotide sequence: TGTGCCAGCAGCGATATCCAGACCCCAGTTGTCGGGGAGCAGTTCTTC. Translation gives CASSDIQTPVVGEQFF.

This clonotype was counted a few times. The rearrangement uses TRBV7-2 and TRBJ2-7; 8 bases map to TRBD1. CDR1 is SGHTA and CDR2 is FQGNSA in the germline V gene. The CDR3 is 15 amino acids. The trim removed 5 bases at V and 3 bases at J, leaving 9 bases unmatched. In DNA, the CDR3 is TGTGCCAGCAGCCTGTACAGGGGGAGTCTCTACGAGCAGTACTTC. This gives the protein CASSLYRGSLYEQYF. Based on the CDR3 plus reference TRBV7-2 and TRBJ2-7, the full variable domain is GAGVSQSPSNKVTEKGKDVELRCDPISGHTALYWYRQSLGQGLEFLIYFQGNSAPDKSGLPSDRFSAERTGGSVSTLTIQRTQQEDSAVYLCASSLYRGSLYEQYFGPGTRLTVT.

The rearrangement links TRBV6-1 to TRBJ1-1, with no clear D. The V end was cut by 6 bases, the J end by 0 bases, with 14 bases between. The CDR3 runs 15 residues. Germline loops: CDR1 MNHNS, CDR2 SASEGT. The CDR3 DNA reads TGTGCCAGCAGGGGAAACATCGTTCTGAACACTGAAGCTTTCTTT. Protein: CASRGNIVLNTEAFF.

This clonotype was counted between two and nine times. This chain uses TRBV29-1 with TRBJ2-2; no firm D call. The V end lost 7 bases, the J end lost 4 bases, and 10 bases lay between the germline ends. Germline loops: CDR1 SQVTM, CDR2 ANQGSEA. CDR3 length: 12 amino acids. CDR3 amino acids: CSAEKGTGELFF. The CDR3 bases are TGCAGCGCCGAGAAGGGCACCGGGGAGCTGTTTTTT.

This clonotype has a handful of counts. V and J are TRBV5-8 and TRBJ1-1, with D unresolved. The CDR3 is 11 residues long. V lost 4 bases and J lost 8, with 9 bases in between. Germline CDR1 reads SGHTS; CDR2 reads YDEGEE. As DNA, the CDR3 is TGTGCCAGCAGCGCCTATAGCGAAGCTTTCTTT. Translating gives CASSAYSEAFF.

This clonotype was seen more than once but under ten times. The rearrangement joins TRBV7-9 to TRBJ2-7, with D uncertain. Germline V lookup: CDR1 SEHNR, CDR2 FQNEAQ (reference sequence). The V end lost 5 bases, the J end lost 3 bases, and 20 bases lay between the germline ends. The CDR3 extends over 16 amino acids. The CDR3 protein is CASSPPNSRGFYEQYF. CDR3 coding DNA: TGTGCCAGCAGCCCGCCGAATAGCAGAGGTTTCTACGAGCAGTACTTC.

The V gene is TRBV20-1, the J gene TRBJ2-3, with D possibly matching TRBD2 (6 bases). V was cut by 6 bases and J by 6 bases, with 19 bases left in between. Germline CDR1 reads DFQATT; CDR2 reads SNEGSKA (reference sequence). This CDR3 spans 14 amino acids. CDR3 coding DNA: TGCAGTGCCCACGGAGGGGCCGTCGCCGATACGCAGTATTTT. This gives the protein CSAHGGAVADTQYF.

The chain joins TRBV29-1 to TRBJ1-1; TRBD1 matches 8 bases. V lost 3 bases, J lost 1 base, and 7 bases stayed unmatched. From germline, CDR1 is SQVTM and CDR2 ANQGSEA. This CDR3 is 15 amino acids long. As DNA, the CDR3 is TGCAGCGTTGATACCTCCGGGACAGGGAACACTGAAGCTTTCTTT. It specifies CSVDTSGTGNTEAFF.

The table lists this clonotype with many counts. V gene TRBV29-1 combines with J gene TRBJ2-3; no definite D call. The CDR3 totals 12 residues. Germline V CDR1 and CDR2: SQVTM, ANQGSEA. Trimming cost V 5 bases and J 6 bases, with 12 bases left between them. In DNA, the CDR3 is TGCAGCGTTCTGATAAGTGGGGATACGCAGTATTTT. It yields the protein CSVLISGDTQYF.

CDR3 residues: CSAGWWGTGELFF. The CDR3 DNA reads as TGCAGCGCCGGGTGGTGGGGAACCGGGGAGCTGTTTTTT. The rearrangement links TRBV29-1 to TRBJ2-2; D gene unclear. The CDR3 is 13 residues long. CDR1 is SQVTM and CDR2 is ANQGSEA in the germline V gene. V was clipped by 7 bases and J by 5 bases, with 14 bases between them.

The chain links TRBV7-3 to TRBJ2-5, with 7 bases matching TRBD1. This CDR3 contains 15 residues. The germline CDR1 and CDR2 sequences are SGHTA and FQGTGA. Trimming at V came to 3 bases and at J to 0 bases, leaving 4 bases not matched to a gene. The CDR3 reads CASSFFGQDQETQYF. CDR3 DNA sequence: TGTGCCAGCAGCTTCTTCGGACAGGACCAAGAGACCCAGTACTTC.

This clonotype showed up just a few times. The genes are TRBV7-6 and TRBJ2-1, with no clear D. The V gene's germline CDR1 is SGHVS and CDR2 FNYEAQ. V was pared by 5 bases and J by 9 bases, with 14 bases between. The CDR3 covers 13 residues. CDR3 sequence: CASSNADVFEQFF. CDR3 nucleotide sequence: TGTGCCAGCAGCAACGCGGACGTCTTTGAGCAGTTCTTC.

This clonotype has more than one count but fewer than ten. The V and J genes are TRBV7-2 and TRBJ2-1; 11 bases agree with TRBD2. CDR1 is SGHTA and CDR2 is FQGNSA in the germline V gene. Trimming cost V 2 bases and J 4 bases; bases outside gene matches: 4. The CDR3 extends over 16 amino acids. The CDR3 sequence: CASSLTGLAGYNEQFF. As DNA, the CDR3 is TGTGCCAGCAGCTTAACAGGACTAGCGGGTTACAATGAGCAGTTCTTC.

This clonotype showed up many times. The chain combines TRBV6-1 with TRBJ2-7; 7 nucleotides match TRBD2. The CDR3 covers 16 residues. Per the germline V gene, CDR1 is MNHNS and CDR2 is SASEGT. Losses at the gene ends were 6 bases for V and 3 bases for J; bases not matched to a gene: 14. The CDR3 DNA reads TGTGCCAGCAGCCGGACGTGGCGGGAGAGTAACTACGAGCAGTACTTC. Translation gives CASSRTWRESNYEQYF.

The genes are TRBV20-1 and TRBJ2-1, with D perhaps given as TRBD1 or TRBD2 (5 bases each). With 1 base removed from V and 14 bases from J, the gap between germline ends came to 18 bases. Germline assignment: CDR1 DFQATT and CDR2 SNEGSKA (reference sequence). The CDR3 consists of 13 residues. CDR3 DNA sequence: TGCAGTGCTAGAGGAATGCGGGCCCTAGGGGAGTTCTTC. Translation gives CSARGMRALGEFF.

The genes are TRBV7-2 and TRBJ2-7; 7 nucleotides line up with TRBD2. Germline V lookup: CDR1 SGHTA, CDR2 FQGNSA. V lost 0 bases to trimming and J lost 2 bases; unmatched junction nucleotides: 7. The CDR3 sequence is 16 residues long. The chain's CDR3 is CASSLAGAGVAYEQYF. CDR3 nucleotides: TGTGCCAGCAGCTTAGCGGGTGCGGGAGTAGCCTACGAGCAGTACTTC.

The chain combines TRBV7-2 with TRBJ1-5; D gene uncertain. The CDR3 has 13 residues. Trimming took off 6 bases at V and 7 bases at J, with 13 bases between the two ends. Germline V gene data show CDR1 as SGHTA and CDR2 as FQGNSA. The CDR3, as DNA: TGTGCCAGCAGACCCGCCGCATCCCAGCCCCAGCATTTT. Protein: CASRPAASQPQHF.

The V call is TRBV11-2, the J call TRBJ1-1; 7 bases are shared with TRBD1. The length of the CDR3 is 15 residues. Germline loops: CDR1 SGHAT, CDR2 FQNNGV. V dropped 5 bases and J dropped 4; count of bases not matched to a gene: 10. The chain's CDR3 is CASSRRQGDGTEAFF. CDR3 nucleotides: TGTGCCAGCAGCCGCAGACAGGGAGATGGCACTGAAGCTTTCTTT.